What follows are 26 T cell receptor beta chains derived from one specimen sequenced in a study of graft-versus-host responses after intestinal transplantation (dated by TCRdb to the early 2020s). To isolate intraepithelial and lamina propria lymphocytes from graft specimens, dithiothreitol, EDTA incubations and collagenase D digestion were used. Library generation was performed with the immunoSEQ multiplex PCR assay. TCRdb stores this immuneACCESS table with in-frame sequences only. Part of the clones is absent; in the studies checked, under half of the shortfall reflects unresolved V genes, and no reason is known for the rest. For this sample there are some 12,000 clones; about 80% appear just once. The top ten hold 9% to 10% of the sample. The material sequenced was ileum tissue, taken 23 days after intestinal transplant. The receptors stem from a human patient who received an intestinal transplant, so some T cells may come from the graft donor.

The chain links TRBV7-2 to TRBJ2-5, with 9 bases aligning to TRBD2. This CDR3 has 15 amino acids. After removal of 6 bases from V and 7 bases from J, the junction contained 12 bases not matched to a gene. Germline CDR1 SGHTA, CDR2 FQGNSA. The CDR3 loop is CASSFRGGGALTQYF. The CDR3 nucleotides read TGTGCCAGCAGTTTTCGGGGCGGGGGGGCCCTGACCCAGTACTTC.

The chain joins TRBV7-8 to TRBJ2-1; D is undetermined. V lost 2 bases, J lost 3 bases, and 11 bases lay in between. Germline V gives CDR1 SGHVS, CDR2 FQNEAQ. This CDR3 region has 15 residues. The CDR3 nucleotides read TGTGCCAGCAGCTTAAGGCCCGAAAACTACAATGAGCAGTTCTTC. This encodes CASSLRPENYNEQFF.

V and J are TRBV7-6 and TRBJ1-1, with 8 bases identical to TRBD1. The CDR3 spans 14 residues. Per germline, CDR1 SGHVS and CDR2 FNYEAQ. J was trimmed by 7 bases and V by 5 bases; bases with no gene match: 9. DNA for the CDR3: TGTGCCAGCAGCGAAAGGACAGGGTCCAATGAAGCTTTCTTT. Amino acids: CASSERTGSNEAFF.

CDR3 residues: CASSQEGLAGVSEQFF. CDR3 sequence (DNA): TGCGCCAGCAGCCAAGAGGGACTAGCGGGAGTAAGTGAGCAGTTCTTC. V gene TRBV4-3 combines with J gene TRBJ2-1; 14 bases agree with TRBD2. In germline, CDR1 is LGHNA, CDR2 YSLEER. V was pared by 0 bases and J by 9 bases, with 4 bases of the junction left unmatched. The CDR3 totals 16 residues.

This clone has only one observation. This chain links TRBV19 with TRBJ1-5; D remains unclear. Germline values: CDR1 LNHDA, CDR2 SQIVND (reference sequence). Trimming shortened V by 3 bases and J by 3 bases, and 15 bases separated the two germline ends. CDR3 size: 16 residues. The chain's CDR3 is CASSILAKTDNQPQHF. Here the CDR3 DNA reads TGTGCCAGTAGTATTCTCGCAAAAACGGACAATCAGCCCCAGCATTTT.

The chain is built from TRBV1 and TRBJ1-2; TRBD1, the D gene given by the table, was not confirmed from the DNA. TRBV1 is a pseudogene segment. The CDR3 spans 21 residues. CDR3 protein: CTSSQDLWVRDSNTSNYGYTF. The CDR3 DNA is TGCACCAGCAGCCAAGATCTGTGGGTCCGGGACAGTAACACTTCTAACTATGGCTACACCTTC.

This clone was picked up a small number of times. The gene calls are TRBV4-1 and TRBJ1-1; D is unclear. There are 15 residues in the CDR3. Deletions cut 0 bases from V and 0 bases from J, with 8 bases between. The germline gives CDR1 MGHRA, CDR2 YSYEKL. CDR3 amino acids: CASSQDRAMNTEAFF. As DNA, the CDR3 is TGCGCCAGCAGCCAAGATCGGGCCATGAACACTGAAGCTTTCTTT.

The J gene is TRBJ2-7, the V gene TRBV18; possibly TRBD1 for D (6 bases). Germline CDR1 is KGHSH and CDR2 is LQKENI. V gave up 6 bases and J gave up 2 bases, with 11 bases separating them. This CDR3 comprises 13 residues. The CDR3 DNA is TGTGCCAGCTCCTTCGGGGACACCTACGAGCAGTACTTC. Amino acids: CASSFGDTYEQYF.

This chain connects TRBV7-2 to TRBJ2-6; the D gene is possibly TRBD1 (6 bases). V was cut by 3 bases and J by 0 bases, with 6 bases left in between. CDR1 and CDR2 (germline): SGHTA, FQGNSA. This CDR3 has 15 residues. DNA for the CDR3: TGTGCCAGCAGCTTGGACAGCTCTGGGGCCAACGTCCTGACTTTC. It is translated as CASSLDSSGANVLTF. The whole variable domain, filled in from reference TRBV7-2 and TRBJ2-6, reads GAGVSQSPSNKVTEKGKDVELRCDPISGHTALYWYRQSLGQGLEFLIYFQGNSAPDKSGLPSDRFSAERTGGSVSTLTIQRTQQEDSAVYLCASSLDSSGANVLTFGAGSRLTVL.

The rearrangement uses TRBV19 and TRBJ2-3; D gene unclear. V dropped 3 bases and J dropped 5 bases, with 6 bases sitting between them. CDR1 LNHDA and CDR2 SQIVND come from the germline V gene (reference sequence). The CDR3 sequence is 12 residues long. CDR3 DNA: TGTGCCAGTAGTATTTTTAGAGATACGCAGTATTTT. It encodes CASSIFRDTQYF.

The CDR3: CASSTTMPGQLSYNEQFF. The CDR3 region has the DNA TGTGCCAGCAGTACAACGATGCCGGGACAGTTAAGTTACAATGAGCAGTTCTTC. The chain has TRBV27 and TRBJ2-1; TRBD1 agrees at 7 bases. This CDR3 contains 18 residues. In germline, CDR1 is MNHEY, CDR2 SMNVEV (reference sequence). V shed 5 bases, J shed 4 bases, and the junction held 17 bases outside the gene matches.

The chain couples TRBV7-2 to TRBJ1-1; a weak D match, TRBD1 (6 bases). Germline loops: CDR1 SGHTA, CDR2 FQGNSA. The V and J ends lost 5 bases and 4 bases respectively, with 14 bases between them. The CDR3 consists of 14 residues. CDR3 sequence (DNA): TGTGCCAGCAGCCGAAGACAGGAGCCCACTGAAGCTTTCTTT. Its protein is CASSRRQEPTEAFF. Full variable domain (rest looked up from reference TRBV7-2 and TRBJ1-1): GAGVSQSPSNKVTEKGKDVELRCDPISGHTALYWYRQSLGQGLEFLIYFQGNSAPDKSGLPSDRFSAERTGGSVSTLTIQRTQQEDSAVYLCASSRRQEPTEAFFGQGTRLTVV.

V and J are TRBV7-9 and TRBJ2-7, with D tentatively TRBD2 (5 bases). V lost 7 bases to trimming and J lost 7 bases, with 14 bases between them. CDR1 is SEHNR, CDR2 FQNEAQ, per germline (reference sequence). CDR3 length: 12 amino acids. DNA for the CDR3: TGTGCCAGCACCCCCGCGGGTGGGGAGCAGTACTTC. Amino acid sequence: CASTPAGGEQYF.

The J gene is TRBJ1-3, the V gene TRBV7-2; D is unclear. There are 15 residues in the CDR3. CDR1 is SGHTA and CDR2 is FQGNSA in the germline V gene. Trimming took off 2 bases at V and 4 bases at J, with 12 bases between the two ends. The CDR3 DNA sequence: TGTGCCAGCAGCTTATCATTTACCCTCGGAAACACCATATATTTT. It yields the protein CASSLSFTLGNTIYF.

This clone was counted once. The chain recombines TRBV2 with TRBJ2-7; D possibly uses TRBD1 or TRBD2 (6 bases each). The V gene's germline CDR1 is SNHLY and CDR2 FYNNEI. Trimming left V 2 bases short and J 4 bases short, with 15 bases between. CDR3 length: 15 residues. The CDR3 sequence is CASSETRGLTYEQYF. CDR3 nucleotides: TGTGCCAGCAGTGAAACCAGGGGACTTACATACGAGCAGTACTTC.

Only a few counts were recorded for this clone. The chain couples TRBV9 to TRBJ2-3; no definite D call. Germline-derived CDR1 and CDR2 are SGDLS and YYNGEE. The CDR3 sequence is 16 residues long. The V and J ends lost 0 bases and 2 bases respectively, with 13 bases between them. The CDR3 DNA sequence: TGTGCCAGCAGCGTAGATTCGGGCCAGTCCACAGATACGCAGTATTTT. Amino acids: CASSVDSGQSTDTQYF. Using reference TRBV9 and TRBJ2-3 for the parts outside the CDR3, the full variable domain is DSGVTQTPKHLITATGQRVTLRCSPRSGDLSVYWYQQSLDQGLQFLIQYYNGEERAKGNILERFSAQQFPDLHSELNLSSLELGDSALYFCASSVDSGQSTDTQYFGPGTRLTVL.

The sample holds a few counts of this clone. The gene calls are TRBV11-1 and TRBJ1-2; 9 nucleotides align to TRBD1. This CDR3 comprises 13 residues. Germline-derived CDR1 and CDR2 are SGHAT and FQDESV (reference sequence). J lost 4 bases, V lost 3 bases, and 0 bases had no gene match. CDR3 sequence: CASSLTGGYGYTF. The CDR3 DNA sequence: TGTGCCAGCAGCTTGACAGGGGGCTATGGCTACACCTTC.

This sequence joins TRBV5-4 and TRBJ2-7; no firm D call. The CDR3 totals 15 residues. Germline V gene lookup returns CDR1 SGHNT and CDR2 YYREEE (reference sequence). Trimming left V 0 bases short and J 6 bases short, with 16 bases between. Written as DNA, the CDR3 is TGTGCCAGCAGCTTGGATGGGGTTTTGAATCCCGAGCAGTACTTC. Encoded protein: CASSLDGVLNPEQYF.

The rearrangement uses TRBV5-4 and TRBJ1-2; a weak D match, TRBD1 (6 bases). The CDR3 is 13 amino acids. Germline loops: CDR1 SGHNT, CDR2 YYREEE (reference sequence). Trimming removed 6 bases at V and 4 bases at J, with 13 bases between. The CDR3 sequence is CASTPGVFYGYTF. In nucleotides, the CDR3 is TGTGCCAGCACCCCAGGGGTCTTCTATGGCTACACCTTC. The variable domain in full, completed from reference TRBV5-4 and TRBJ1-2, reads ETGVTQSPTHLIKTRGQQVTLRCSSQSGHNTVSWYQQALGQGPQFIFQYYREEENGRGNFPPRFSGLQFPNYSSELNVNALELDDSALYLCASTPGVFYGYTFGSGTRLTVV.

The J gene is TRBJ2-7, the V gene TRBV13; 9 bases align to TRBD1. V lost 5 bases, J lost 4 bases, and 9 bases stayed unmatched. The CDR3 loop spans 15 amino acids. The germline gives CDR1 PRHDT, CDR2 FYEKMQ (reference sequence). CDR3 DNA sequence: TGTGCCAGCAGCGCTACCCCCGACAGGGGGTACGAGCAGTACTTC. This codes for CASSATPDRGYEQYF.

The genes are TRBV7-9 and TRBJ1-1; the D is unclear. The CDR3 runs to 16 residues. Germline V gene data show CDR1 as SEHNR and CDR2 as FQNEAQ (reference sequence). V lost 2 bases, J lost 0 bases, and 13 bases lay in between. CDR3 residues: CASSLFVRTMNTEAFF. CDR3 DNA sequence: TGTGCCAGCAGCTTATTCGTCAGGACCATGAACACTGAAGCTTTCTTT.

The rearrangement links TRBV7-9 to TRBJ1-3; no clear D. Germline CDR1 SEHNR, CDR2 FQNEAQ (reference sequence). With 5 bases removed from V and 2 bases from J, the gap between germline ends came to 13 bases. CDR3 length equals 15 residues. In DNA, the CDR3 is TGTGCCAGCAGCCCACCTCCAATACCTGGAAACACCATATATTTT. Translating it yields CASSPPPIPGNTIYF.

As for this clone: The sample contains more than one DNA sequence encoding this CDR3. V and J are TRBV6-6 and TRBJ2-1, with TRBD2 as a possible D gene (5 bases). The CDR3 is 12 amino acids. The germline V and J ends were trimmed by 2 bases and 6 bases, with 5 bases remaining between them. Germline V gene sequence: CDR1 MNHNY, CDR2 SVGAGI (reference sequence). The CDR3 nucleotides read TGTGCCAGCAGTTACCGGGGCAATGAGCAGTTCTTC. It encodes CASSYRGNEQFF.

The chain uses TRBV9 and TRBJ2-5; D tentatively fits TRBD1 or TRBD2 (5 bases each). The CDR3 runs to 13 residues. The V gene lost 4 bases and the J gene lost 7 bases, with 14 bases spanning the gap. CDR1 is SGDLS and CDR2 is YYNGEE in the germline V gene. CDR3: CASSTRVGGTQYF. Written as DNA, the CDR3 is TGTGCCAGCAGCACCAGGGTTGGGGGGACCCAGTACTTC.

V usage is TRBV7-2 and J usage is TRBJ2-7; possibly TRBD2 for D (6 bases). This CDR3 has 15 residues. Deletions cut 8 bases from V and 0 bases from J, with 17 bases between. Germline loops: CDR1 SGHTA, CDR2 FQGNSA. CDR3 loop: CASGPSGFVSYEQYF. The CDR3 DNA reads TGTGCCAGCGGGCCCAGCGGGTTCGTCTCCTACGAGCAGTACTTC.

The V call is TRBV11-2, the J call TRBJ2-1; D ambiguous. The CDR3 covers 12 residues. The germline V gene has CDR1 SGHAT and CDR2 FQNNGV. Trimming cost V 1 base and J 7 bases, with 5 bases left between them. CDR3 in amino acids: CASSLGRNEQFF. The CDR3 coding sequence is TGTGCCAGCAGCTTAGGGCGGAATGAGCAGTTCTTC.